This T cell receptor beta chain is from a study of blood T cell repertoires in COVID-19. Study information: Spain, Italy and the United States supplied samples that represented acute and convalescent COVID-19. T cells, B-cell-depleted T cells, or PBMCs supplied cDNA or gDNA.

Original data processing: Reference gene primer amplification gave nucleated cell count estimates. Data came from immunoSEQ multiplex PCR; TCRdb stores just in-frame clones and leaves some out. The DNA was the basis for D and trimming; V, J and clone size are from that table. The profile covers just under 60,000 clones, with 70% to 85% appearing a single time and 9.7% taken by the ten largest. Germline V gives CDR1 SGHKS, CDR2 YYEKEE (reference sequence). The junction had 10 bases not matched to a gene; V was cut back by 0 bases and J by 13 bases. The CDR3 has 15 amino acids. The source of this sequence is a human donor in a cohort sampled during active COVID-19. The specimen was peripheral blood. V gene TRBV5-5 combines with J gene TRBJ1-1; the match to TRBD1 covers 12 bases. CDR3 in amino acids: CASSLEGQGARVGFF. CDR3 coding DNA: TGTGCCAGCAGCTTGGAGGGACAGGGGGCGCGGGTAGGTTTCTTT. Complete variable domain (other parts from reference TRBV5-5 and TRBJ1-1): DAGVTQSPTHLIKTRGQQVTLRCSPISGHKSVSWYQQVLGQGPQFIFQYYEKEERGRGNFPDRFSARQFPNYSSELNVNALLLGDSALYLCASSLEGQGARVGFFGQGTRLTVV.